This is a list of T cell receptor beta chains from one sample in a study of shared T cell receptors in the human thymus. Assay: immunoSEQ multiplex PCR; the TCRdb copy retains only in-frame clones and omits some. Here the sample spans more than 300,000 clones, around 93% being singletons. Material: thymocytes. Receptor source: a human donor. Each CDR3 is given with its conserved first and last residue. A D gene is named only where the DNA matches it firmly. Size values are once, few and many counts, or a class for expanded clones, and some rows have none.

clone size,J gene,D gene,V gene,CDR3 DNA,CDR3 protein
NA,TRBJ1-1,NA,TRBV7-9,TGTGCCAGCAGCGCTATCGAGCTCTTAAGGACAGCAAACACTGAAGCTTTCTTT,CASSAIELLRTANTEAFF
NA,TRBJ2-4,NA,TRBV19,TGTGCCAGTAGTATAGAGACGGGGAACATTCAGTACTTC,CASSIETGNIQYF
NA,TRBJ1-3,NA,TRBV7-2,TGTGCCAGCAGCGCGCCTAAGGAGGTAACTGGAAACACCATATATTTT,CASSAPKEVTGNTIYF
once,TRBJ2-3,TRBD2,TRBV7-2,TGTGCCAGCAGCTTAGAGGTAGCGGGAGGCGGCACAGATACGCAGTATTTT,CASSLEVAGGGTDTQYF
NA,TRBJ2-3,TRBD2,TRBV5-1,TGCGCCAGCAGCTCGGCTCGGACTAGAGCAGATACGCAGTATTTT,CASSSARTRADTQYF
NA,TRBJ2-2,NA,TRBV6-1,TGTGCCACCACGGCCGGGGAGCTGTTTTTT,CATTAGELFF
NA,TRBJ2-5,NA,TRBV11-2,TGTGCCAGCAGCTTAGTCAACGGGAGAAGGTGGGAGACCCAGTACTTC,CASSLVNGRRWETQYF
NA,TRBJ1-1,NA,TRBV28,TGTGCCAGCAGTGCCCCGTCCCTAGGCGTCGATTCCGACACTGAAGCTTTCTTT,CASSAPSLGVDSDTEAFF
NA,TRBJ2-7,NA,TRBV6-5,TGTGCCAGCAGTTACAACGAGAGAACGGGCGAGCAGTACTTC,CASSYNERTGEQYF
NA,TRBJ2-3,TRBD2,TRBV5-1,TGCGCCAGCAGACCGGGACTAGCGGGGCAACGCACAGATACGCAGTATTTT,CASRPGLAGQRTDTQYF